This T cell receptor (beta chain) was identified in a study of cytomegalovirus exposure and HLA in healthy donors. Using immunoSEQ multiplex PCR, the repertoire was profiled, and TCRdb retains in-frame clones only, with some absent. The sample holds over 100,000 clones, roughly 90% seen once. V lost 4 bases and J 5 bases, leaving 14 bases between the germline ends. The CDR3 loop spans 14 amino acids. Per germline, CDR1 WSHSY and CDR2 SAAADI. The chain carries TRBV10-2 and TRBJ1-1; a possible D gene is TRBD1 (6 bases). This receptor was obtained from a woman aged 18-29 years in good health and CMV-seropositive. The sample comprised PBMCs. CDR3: CASSGGGAGTEAFF. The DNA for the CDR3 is TGCGCCAGCAGTGGAGGGGGAGCAGGGACTGAAGCTTTCTTT.